One and the same sample provided the 14 T cell receptor beta chains below, sequenced in a study of OX40 agonist ivuxolimab in advanced cancers. Sequenced by immunoSEQ multiplex PCR; TCRdb stores in-frame clones only, minus some. The top ten clones hold 11% of a sample with about 56,000 clones, roughly nine tenths of them seen once. Material: CD4+ or CD8+ T cells sorted from blood, obtained in a trial of the OX40 agonist ivuxolimab. The receptors here all came from an adult with an advanced solid tumor such as melanoma, head and neck, liver or kidney cancer.

This chain uses TRBV6-5 with TRBJ2-3, with D possibly TRBD1 on 6 matching bases. The CDR3 totals 15 residues. V was trimmed by 2 bases and J by 3 bases, leaving 12 bases between them. Germline V gene sequence: CDR1 MNHEY, CDR2 SVGAGI. CDR3 coding DNA: TGTGCCAGCAGTTACGGGGGCGGTTTTACAGATACGCAGTATTTT. Translating it yields CASSYGGGFTDTQYF.

The chain carries TRBV4-2 and TRBJ2-2, with a tentative D call TRBD1 (7 bases). The CDR3 totals 16 residues. Germline CDR1 reads LGHNA; CDR2 reads YNFKEQ. With 4 bases removed from V and 5 bases from J, the gap between germline ends came to 17 bases. The DNA for the CDR3 is TGTGCCAGCAGCCGTTCGGCAGGGGGGCGAACCGGGGAGCTGTTTTTT. Protein product: CASSRSAGGRTGELFF.

The rearrangement joins TRBV21-1 to TRBJ2-4; whether TRBD1, the table's D call, matches the DNA was not checked. TRBV21-1 has pseudogene status. This CDR3 contains 13 residues. CDR3 DNA sequence: TGTGCCAGCAGCGGGACAGGGAAAAACATTCAGTACTTC. Amino acid sequence: CASSGTGKNIQYF.

This clone came up once. The chain recombines TRBV7-2 with TRBJ2-7; no firm D call. CDR3 size: 12 residues. The germline CDR1 and CDR2 sequences are SGHTA and FQGNSA. V shed 0 bases and J shed 7 bases, with 7 bases lying between them. In DNA form, the CDR3 reads TGTGCCAGCAGCTTAGCCCGCTGGGAGCAGTACTTC. It yields the protein CASSLARWEQYF.

This chain joins TRBV11-2 and TRBJ2-5, with D perhaps TRBD2 (5 bases). Germline V gene data show CDR1 as SGHAT and CDR2 as FQNNGV. Trimming shortened V by 4 bases and J by 5 bases, and 11 bases separated the two germline ends. CDR3 length: 13 residues. CDR3 protein: CASSSGLTETQYF. CDR3 DNA: TGTGCCAGCAGCTCTGGACTCACGGAGACCCAGTACTTC. Looking up the rest from reference TRBV11-2 and TRBJ2-5 gives the full variable domain: EAGVAQSPRYKIIEKRQSVAFWCNPISGHATLYWYQQILGQGPKLLIQFQNNGVVDDSQLPKDRFSAERLKGVDSTLKIQPAKLEDSAVYLCASSSGLTETQYFGPGTRLLVL.

This sequence joins TRBV29-1 and TRBJ1-1, with 8 bases that match TRBD1. The CDR3 sequence is 15 residues long. Germline-derived CDR1 and CDR2 are SQVTM and ANQGSEA. V shed 4 bases and J 1 base; nucleotides not matched to a gene: 8. CDR3 in DNA: TGCAGCGTTGGGCAGGGGGCGCGGGGGAACACTGAAGCTTTCTTT. This gives the protein CSVGQGARGNTEAFF.

The V gene is TRBV5-1, the J gene TRBJ2-5; tentatively, D is TRBD1 (5 bases). The CDR3 is 16 residues long. Germline CDR1 SGHRS, CDR2 YFSETQ. Trimming cost V 4 bases and J 1 base, with 17 bases left between them. The chain's CDR3 is CASSRSPGHLQETQYF. The DNA for the CDR3 is TGCGCCAGCAGCCGATCCCCAGGACACCTCCAAGAGACCCAGTACTTC.

This chain joins TRBV27 and TRBJ2-3; no definite D call. V gave up 5 bases and J gave up 2 bases, with 5 bases separating them. The germline V gene has CDR1 MNHEY and CDR2 SMNVEV (reference sequence). This CDR3 is built from 12 residues. For the CDR3, the DNA is TGTGCCAGCAGTCCACCCACAGATACGCAGTATTTT. Translating it yields CASSPPTDTQYF.

This clone was seen a single time. This rearrangement joins TRBV28 to TRBJ1-2, with D possibly matching TRBD1 (5 bases). In germline, CDR1 is MDHEN, CDR2 SYDVKM. V lost 6 bases and J lost 9, with 20 bases in between. This CDR3 has 14 residues. CDR3 sequence reads: CASSARDRPGSYTF. The CDR3 nucleotides read TGTGCCAGCAGCGCCCGGGACCGTCCAGGGAGCTACACCTTC.

The rearrangement joins TRBV10-3 to TRBJ1-2; a possible D gene is TRBD1 (5 bases). Germline CDR1 reads ENHRY; CDR2 reads SYGVKD. Trimming removed 5 bases at V and 7 bases at J, with 14 bases between. The CDR3 has 13 amino acids. CDR3 sequence reads: CAISTGDYGGYTF. In nucleotides, the CDR3 is TGTGCCATCAGTACCGGGGACTATGGTGGCTACACCTTC.

The chain links TRBV2 to TRBJ2-1; 10 bases agree with TRBD2. The CDR3 is 15 amino acids. Germline V lookup: CDR1 SNHLY, CDR2 FYNNEI. Trimming removed 7 bases from V and 3 bases from J; junction bases left unmatched: 6. CDR3 nucleotides: TGTGCCAGCACCCCGGGGACTAGCGACTACAATGAGCAGTTCTTC. Protein product: CASTPGTSDYNEQFF. Filled out from reference TRBV2 and TRBJ2-1, the complete variable domain reads EPEVTQTPSHQVTQMGQEVILRCVPISNHLYFYWYRQILGQKVEFLVSFYNNEISEKSEIFDDQFSVERPDGSNFTLKIRSTKLEDSAMYFCASTPGTSDYNEQFFGPGTRLTVL.

The chain employs TRBV7-2 and TRBJ1-2, with 10 nucleotides matching TRBD1. Trimming at V came to 5 bases and at J to 7 bases, leaving 7 bases not matched to a gene. Germline lookup yields CDR1 SGHTA and CDR2 FQGNSA. This CDR3 has 14 residues. The CDR3 region has the DNA TGTGCCAGCAGCACCCGACAGGGGGCGGGTGGCTACACCTTC. Translating it yields CASSTRQGAGGYTF.

Written as DNA, the CDR3 is TGCAGCTTCCGGACGGGTGGAAATTCACCCCTCCACTTT. Encoded protein: CSFRTGGNSPLHF. The chain carries TRBV29-1 and TRBJ1-6; D gene uncertain. CDR3 length: 13 amino acids. The germline CDR1 and CDR2 sequences are SQVTM and ANQGSEA. V was shortened by 8 bases and J by 7 bases, with 15 bases between the two germline ends.

The V and J genes are TRBV9 and TRBJ1-4; D perhaps matches TRBD1 (5 bases). V shed 4 bases and J shed 7 bases, with 23 bases lying between them. Looked up from germline, CDR1 is SGDLS and CDR2 is YYNGEE. This CDR3 is built from 17 residues. In DNA form, the CDR3 reads TGTGCCAGCAGCCCGAGAGGGGCGACCTTGGAAGGTGAAAAACTGTTTTTT. Translation gives CASSPRGATLEGEKLFF.